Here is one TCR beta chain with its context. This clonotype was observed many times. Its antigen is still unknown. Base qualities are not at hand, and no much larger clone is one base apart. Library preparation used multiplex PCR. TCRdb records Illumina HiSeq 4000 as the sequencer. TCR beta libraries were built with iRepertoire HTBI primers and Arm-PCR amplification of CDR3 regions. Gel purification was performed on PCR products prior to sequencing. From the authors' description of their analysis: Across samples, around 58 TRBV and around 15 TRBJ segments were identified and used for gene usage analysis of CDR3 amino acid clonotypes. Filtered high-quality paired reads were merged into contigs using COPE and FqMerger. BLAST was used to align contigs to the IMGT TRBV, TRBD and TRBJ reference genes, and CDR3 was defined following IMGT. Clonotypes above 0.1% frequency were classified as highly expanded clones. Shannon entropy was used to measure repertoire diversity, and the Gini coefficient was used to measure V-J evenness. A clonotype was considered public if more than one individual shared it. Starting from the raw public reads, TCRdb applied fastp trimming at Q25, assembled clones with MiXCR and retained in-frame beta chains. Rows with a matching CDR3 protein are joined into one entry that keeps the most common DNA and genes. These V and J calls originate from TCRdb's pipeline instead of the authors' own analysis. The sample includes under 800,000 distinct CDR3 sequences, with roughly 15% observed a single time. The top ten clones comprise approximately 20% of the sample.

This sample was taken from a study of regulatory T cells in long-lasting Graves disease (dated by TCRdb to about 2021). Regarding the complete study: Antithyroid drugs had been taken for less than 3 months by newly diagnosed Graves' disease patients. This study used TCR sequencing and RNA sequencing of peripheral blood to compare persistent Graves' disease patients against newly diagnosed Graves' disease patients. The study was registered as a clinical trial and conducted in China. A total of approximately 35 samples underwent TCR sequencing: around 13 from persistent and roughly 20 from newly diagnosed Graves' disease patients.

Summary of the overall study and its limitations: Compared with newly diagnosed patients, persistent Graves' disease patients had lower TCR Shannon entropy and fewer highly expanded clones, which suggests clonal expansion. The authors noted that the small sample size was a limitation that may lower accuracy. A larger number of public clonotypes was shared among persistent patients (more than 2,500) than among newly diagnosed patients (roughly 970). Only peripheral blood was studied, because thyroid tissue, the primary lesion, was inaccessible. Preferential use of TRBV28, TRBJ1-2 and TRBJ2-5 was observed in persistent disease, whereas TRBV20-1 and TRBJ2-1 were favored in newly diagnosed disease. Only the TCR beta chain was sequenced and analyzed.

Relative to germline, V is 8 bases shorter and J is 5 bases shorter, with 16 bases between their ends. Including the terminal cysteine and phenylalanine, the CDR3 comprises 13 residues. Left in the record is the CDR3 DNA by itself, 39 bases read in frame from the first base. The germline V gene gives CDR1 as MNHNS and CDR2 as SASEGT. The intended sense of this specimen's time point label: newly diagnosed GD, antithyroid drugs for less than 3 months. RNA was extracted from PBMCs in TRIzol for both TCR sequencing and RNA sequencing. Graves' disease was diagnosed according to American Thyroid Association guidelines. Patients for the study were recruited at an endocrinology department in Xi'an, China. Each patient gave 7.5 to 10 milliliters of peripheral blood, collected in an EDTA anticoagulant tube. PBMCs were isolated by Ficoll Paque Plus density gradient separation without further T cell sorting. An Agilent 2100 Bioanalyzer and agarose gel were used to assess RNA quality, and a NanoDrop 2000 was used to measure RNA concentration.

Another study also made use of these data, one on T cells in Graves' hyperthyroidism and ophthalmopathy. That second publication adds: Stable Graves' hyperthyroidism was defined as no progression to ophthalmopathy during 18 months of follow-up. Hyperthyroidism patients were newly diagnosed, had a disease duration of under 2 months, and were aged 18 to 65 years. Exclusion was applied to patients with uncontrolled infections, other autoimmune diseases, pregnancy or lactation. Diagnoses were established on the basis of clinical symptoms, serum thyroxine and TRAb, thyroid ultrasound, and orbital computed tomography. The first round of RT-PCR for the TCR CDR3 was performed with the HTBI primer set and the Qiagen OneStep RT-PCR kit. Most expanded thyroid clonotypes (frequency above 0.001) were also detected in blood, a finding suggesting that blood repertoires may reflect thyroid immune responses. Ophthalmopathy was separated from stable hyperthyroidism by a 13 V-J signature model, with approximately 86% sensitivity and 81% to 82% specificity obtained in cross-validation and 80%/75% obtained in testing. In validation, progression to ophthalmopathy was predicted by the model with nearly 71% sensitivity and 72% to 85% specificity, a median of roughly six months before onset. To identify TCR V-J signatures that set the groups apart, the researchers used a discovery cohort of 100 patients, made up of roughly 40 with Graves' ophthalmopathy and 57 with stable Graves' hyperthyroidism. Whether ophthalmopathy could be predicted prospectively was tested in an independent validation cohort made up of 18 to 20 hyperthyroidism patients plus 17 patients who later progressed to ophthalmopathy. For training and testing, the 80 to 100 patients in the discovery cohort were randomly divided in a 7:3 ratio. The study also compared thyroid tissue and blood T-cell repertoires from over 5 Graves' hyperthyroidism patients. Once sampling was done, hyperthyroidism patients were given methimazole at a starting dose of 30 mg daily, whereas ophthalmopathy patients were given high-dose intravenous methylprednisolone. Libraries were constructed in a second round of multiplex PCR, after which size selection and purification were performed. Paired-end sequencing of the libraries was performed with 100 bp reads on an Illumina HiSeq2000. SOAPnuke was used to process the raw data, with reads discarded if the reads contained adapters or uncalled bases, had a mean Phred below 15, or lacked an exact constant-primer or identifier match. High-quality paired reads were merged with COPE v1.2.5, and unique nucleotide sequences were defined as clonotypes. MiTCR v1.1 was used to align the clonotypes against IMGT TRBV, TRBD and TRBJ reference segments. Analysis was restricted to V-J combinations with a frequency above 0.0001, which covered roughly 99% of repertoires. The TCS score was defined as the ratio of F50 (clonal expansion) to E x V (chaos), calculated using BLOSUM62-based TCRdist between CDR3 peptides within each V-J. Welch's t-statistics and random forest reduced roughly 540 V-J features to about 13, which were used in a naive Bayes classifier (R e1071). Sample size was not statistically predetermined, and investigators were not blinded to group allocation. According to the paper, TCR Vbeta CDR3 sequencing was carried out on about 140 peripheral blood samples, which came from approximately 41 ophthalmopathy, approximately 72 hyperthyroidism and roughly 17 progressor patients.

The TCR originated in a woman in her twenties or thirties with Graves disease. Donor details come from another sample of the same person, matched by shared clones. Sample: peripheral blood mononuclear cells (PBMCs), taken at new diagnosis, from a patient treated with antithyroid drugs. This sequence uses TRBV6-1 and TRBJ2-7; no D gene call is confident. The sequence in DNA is TGTGCCAGCGGAGAAGGCTGGTTGGACGAGCAGTACTTC. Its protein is CASGEGWLDEQYF.